The rows below give T cell receptor beta chains drawn from one sample of a study of CD8+ T cells in alopecia areata. Using immunoSEQ multiplex PCR, the repertoire was profiled, and TCRdb retains in-frame clones only, with some absent. The table includes approximately 130,000 clones, approximately 60% detected once. The sequencing here drew on CD4+ T cells sorted from blood, taken at week 4, from a patient treated with tofacitinib. The receptors stem from a human donor with alopecia areata. CDR3s include the opening cysteine and the closing phenylalanine or tryptophan. Fields, in order: clone size, V gene, D gene, J gene, CDR3 protein, CDR3 DNA. A D gene is named only where the DNA matches it firmly. Size is omitted from some rows. Given values are once, few, many or a class for expanded clones.

-	TRBV30	TRBD2	TRBJ2-2	CAWSGLAENTGELFF	TGTGCCTGGAGTGGACTAGCGGAGAACACCGGGGAGCTGTTTTTT
-	TRBV27	TRBD1	TRBJ2-5	CASSSDRAQETQYF	TGTGCCAGCAGTTCGGACAGGGCTCAAGAGACCCAGTACTTC
-	TRBV29-1	TRBD2	TRBJ2-7	CSVAGTSVYTYEQYF	TGCAGCGTTGCCGGGACTAGCGTTTACACCTACGAGCAGTACTTC
-	TRBV7-7	-	TRBJ1-1	CASSRRGEMNTEAFF	TGTGCCAGCAGCCGCAGGGGAGAGATGAACACTGAAGCTTTCTTT
-	TRBV29-1	-	TRBJ1-2	CSVKTGTVFDGYTF	TGCAGCGTGAAAACAGGGACGGTCTTCGATGGCTACACCTTC
-	TRBV5-1	-	TRBJ2-5	CASSLPRQLGYETQYF	TGCGCCAGCAGCTTGCCTCGACAACTAGGATACGAGACCCAGTACTTC
-	TRBV7-2	-	TRBJ2-5	CASSPPGRRGQGQTQYF	TGTGCCAGCAGCCCCCCCGGTCGCCGGGGCCAGGGTCAGACCCAGTACTTC
many	TRBV28	TRBD2	TRBJ2-2	CASSFTGLQLSGELFF	TGTGCCAGCAGTTTTACGGGACTACAACTCTCCGGGGAGCTGTTTTTT
-	TRBV27	-	TRBJ1-1	CASSNMRAGSAFF	TGTGCCAGCAGTAATATGCGGGCCGGTTCAGCTTTCTTT
-	TRBV5-6	-	TRBJ2-1	CASSLARSRVKYNEQFF	TGTGCCAGCAGCTTGGCCAGATCGCGGGTTAAATACAATGAGCAGTTCTTC
once	TRBV5-4	-	TRBJ2-5	CASSLAARETQYF	TGTGCCAGCAGCTTGGCCGCGAGGGAGACCCAGTACTTC
few	TRBV30	-	TRBJ2-7	CAWSDGENSYEQYF	TGTGCCTGGAGTGACGGGGAGAATTCCTACGAGCAGTACTTC
-	TRBV29-1	-	TRBJ2-7	CSVTNPEGAVEQYF	TGCAGCGTCACCAATCCGGAGGGAGCCGTCGAGCAGTACTTC
few	TRBV4-1	-	TRBJ2-7	CASSQDPGRSYEQYF	TGCGCCAGCAGCCAAGATCCAGGGCGATCCTACGAGCAGTACTTC
-	TRBV5-1	-	TRBJ2-2	CASSDARGTGELFF	TGCGCCAGCAGCGACGCCAGGGGCACCGGGGAGCTGTTTTTT
-	TRBV15	TRBD2	TRBJ2-1	CATSSSGRAYNEQFF	TGTGCCACCAGCAGTAGCGGGAGGGCGTACAATGAGCAGTTCTTC
-	TRBV4-1	-	TRBJ2-7	CASSQVGGSYEQYF	TGCGCCAGCAGCCAAGTAGGCGGCAGCTACGAGCAGTACTTC
-	TRBV28	TRBD2	TRBJ2-3	CASSLVLAGLGTDTQYF	TGTGCCAGCAGTTTAGTTCTAGCGGGGTTGGGCACAGATACGCAGTATTTT
-	TRBV25-1	TRBD1	TRBJ1-2	CASSGGFETGAFVF	TGTGCCAGCAGTGGAGGTTTCGAGACAGGGGCCTTCGTCTTC
-	TRBV30	TRBD1	TRBJ1-5	CAWSLKGGDQPQHF	TGTGCCTGGAGTCTAAAAGGGGGCGATCAGCCCCAGCATTTT
-	TRBV9	-	TRBJ2-7	CASSPRQDSYEQYF	TGTGCCAGCAGTCCTAGACAGGACTCCTACGAGCAGTACTTC
-	TRBV7-2	-	TRBJ2-7	CASSFGLSYEQYF	TGTGCCAGCAGCTTCGGACTATCCTACGAGCAGTACTTC
-	TRBV18	TRBD1	TRBJ2-7	CASSPPQGQGASEQYF	TGTGCCAGCTCACCACCACAGGGACAGGGGGCAAGCGAGCAGTACTTC
-	TRBV10-3	TRBD2	TRBJ2-5	CAISVGPSGTQETQYF	TGTGCCATCAGTGTCGGTCCTAGCGGGACGCAAGAGACCCAGTACTTC
few	TRBV14	-	TRBJ2-7	CASSQIAGTRVTYEQYF	TGTGCCAGCAGCCAGATCGCCGGGACTCGAGTAACCTACGAGCAGTACTTC
-	TRBV29-1	-	TRBJ2-3	CSVEQADTQYF	TGCAGCGTTGAACAGGCAGATACGCAGTATTTT
few	TRBV6-1	-	TRBJ1-5	CASSDAAVPLNQPQHF	TGTGCCAGCAGTGATGCGGCAGTCCCTCTCAATCAGCCCCAGCATTTT
-	TRBV29-1	-	TRBJ1-2	CSDSQNYGYTF	TGCAGCGACTCCCAAAACTATGGCTACACCTTC
-	TRBV6-6	-	TRBJ1-1	CAVKRGDTEAFF	TGTGCCGTAAAGCGGGGGGACACTGAAGCTTTCTTT
few	TRBV5-1	-	TRBJ2-7	CASSSGDSGYEQYF	TGCGCCAGCAGCTCCGGGGATAGTGGCTACGAGCAGTACTTC
-	TRBV1	-	TRBJ2-7	CTSSHPPLGGCSYEQYF	TGCACCAGCAGCCACCCCCCCTTGGGAGGATGCTCCTACGAGCAGTACTTC
few	TRBV2	-	TRBJ1-5	CASNWHSNQPQHF	TGTGCCAGCAATTGGCATTCCAATCAGCCCCAGCATTTT
-	TRBV4-1	-	TRBJ2-2	CASSQEGPGVHGELFF	TGCGCCAGCAGCCAAGAAGGCCCGGGGGTCCACGGGGAGCTGTTTTTT
-	TRBV12-2	-	TRBJ2-5	CASRLSGGGVETQYF	TGTGCAAGTCGCCTGAGCGGGGGCGGCGTAGAGACCCAGTACTTC
once	TRBV30	-	TRBJ1-5	CAWSVGKDQPQHF	TGTGCCTGGAGTGTAGGAAAGGATCAGCCCCAGCATTTT